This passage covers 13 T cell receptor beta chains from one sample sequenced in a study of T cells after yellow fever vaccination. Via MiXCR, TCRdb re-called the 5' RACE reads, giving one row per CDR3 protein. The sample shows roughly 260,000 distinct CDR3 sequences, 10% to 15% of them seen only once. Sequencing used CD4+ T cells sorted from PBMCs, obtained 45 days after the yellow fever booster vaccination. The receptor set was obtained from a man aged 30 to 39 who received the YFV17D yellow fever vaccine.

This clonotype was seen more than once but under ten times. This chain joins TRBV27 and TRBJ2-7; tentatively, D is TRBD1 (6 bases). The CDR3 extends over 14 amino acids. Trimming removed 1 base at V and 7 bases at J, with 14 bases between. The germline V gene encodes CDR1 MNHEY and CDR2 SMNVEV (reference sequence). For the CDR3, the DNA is TGTGCCAGCAGTTTATTACAGGGTGGGCGAGAGCAGTACTTC. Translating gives CASSLLQGGREQYF.

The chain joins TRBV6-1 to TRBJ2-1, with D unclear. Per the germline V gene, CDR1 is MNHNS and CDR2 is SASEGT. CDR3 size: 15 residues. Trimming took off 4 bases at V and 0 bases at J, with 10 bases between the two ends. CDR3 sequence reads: CASSVVYSSYNEQFF. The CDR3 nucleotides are TGTGCCAGCAGTGTAGTATATAGCTCCTACAATGAGCAGTTCTTC.

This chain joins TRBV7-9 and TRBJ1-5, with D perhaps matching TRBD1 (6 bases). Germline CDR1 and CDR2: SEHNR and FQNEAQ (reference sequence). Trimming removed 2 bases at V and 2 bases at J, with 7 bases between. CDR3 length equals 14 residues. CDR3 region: CASSLPGGNQPQHF. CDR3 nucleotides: TGTGCCAGCAGCTTACCAGGGGGCAATCAGCCCCAGCATTTT. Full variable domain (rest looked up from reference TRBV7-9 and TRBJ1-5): DTGVSQNPRHKITKRGQNVTFRCDPISEHNRLYWYRQTLGQGPEFLTYFQNEAQLEKSRLLSDRFSAERPKGSFSTLEIQRTEQGDSAMYLCASSLPGGNQPQHFGDGTRLSIL.

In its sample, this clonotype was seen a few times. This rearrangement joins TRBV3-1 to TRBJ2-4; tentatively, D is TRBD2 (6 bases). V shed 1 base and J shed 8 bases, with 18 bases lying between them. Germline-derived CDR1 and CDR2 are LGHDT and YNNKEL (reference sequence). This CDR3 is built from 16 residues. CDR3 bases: TGTGCCAGCAGCCAAGTTCCCGGGAGTCGAGGGGACATTCAGTACTTC. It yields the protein CASSQVPGSRGDIQYF.

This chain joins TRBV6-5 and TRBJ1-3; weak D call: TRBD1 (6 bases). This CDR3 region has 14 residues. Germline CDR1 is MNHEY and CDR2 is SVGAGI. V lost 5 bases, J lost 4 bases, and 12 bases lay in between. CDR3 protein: CASSNREAGNTIYF. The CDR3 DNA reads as TGTGCCAGCAGTAACAGGGAAGCCGGAAACACCATATATTTT.

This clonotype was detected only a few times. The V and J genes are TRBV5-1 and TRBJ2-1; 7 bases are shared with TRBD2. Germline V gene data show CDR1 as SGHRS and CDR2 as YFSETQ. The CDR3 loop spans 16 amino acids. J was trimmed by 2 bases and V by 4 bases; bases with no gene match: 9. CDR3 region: CASSRGGRGAYNEQFF. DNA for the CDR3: TGCGCCAGCAGCCGTGGGGGGAGGGGCGCCTACAATGAGCAGTTCTTC.

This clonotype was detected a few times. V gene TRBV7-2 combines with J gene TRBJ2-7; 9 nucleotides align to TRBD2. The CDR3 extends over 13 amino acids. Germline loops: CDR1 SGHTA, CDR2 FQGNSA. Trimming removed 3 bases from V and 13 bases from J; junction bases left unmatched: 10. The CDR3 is CASSFGKREVGYF. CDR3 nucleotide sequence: TGTGCCAGCAGCTTTGGAAAGCGGGAGGTTGGATACTTC.

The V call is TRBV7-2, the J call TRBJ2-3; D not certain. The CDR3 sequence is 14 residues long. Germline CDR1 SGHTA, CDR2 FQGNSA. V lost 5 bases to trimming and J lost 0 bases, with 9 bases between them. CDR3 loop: CASSLTHSTDTQYF. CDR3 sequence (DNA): TGTGCCAGCAGCCTGACCCATAGCACAGATACGCAGTATTTT.

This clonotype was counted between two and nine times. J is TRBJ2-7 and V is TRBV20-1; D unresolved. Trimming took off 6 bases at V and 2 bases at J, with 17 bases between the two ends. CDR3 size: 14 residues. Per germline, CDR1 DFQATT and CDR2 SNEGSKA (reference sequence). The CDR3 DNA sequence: TGCAGTGCCCAACTCCTCGGGCGAACCTACGAGCAGTACTTC. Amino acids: CSAQLLGRTYEQYF.

DNA of the CDR3: TGCAGCGTCCTCGGCGGACTAGCCTACAATGAGCAGTTCTTC. Translating gives CSVLGGLAYNEQFF. The chain links TRBV29-1 to TRBJ2-1, with 7 bases that match TRBD2. Germline CDR1 is SQVTM and CDR2 is ANQGSEA. Trimming cost V 6 bases and J 2 bases; bases outside gene matches: 7. This CDR3 has 14 residues.

For the CDR3, the DNA is TGTGCCAGCAGCTTAGCGCCAGGGACTAGCGACATCAGACCCCAAGAGACCCAGTACTTC. Translated, it gives CASSLAPGTSDIRPQETQYF. The chain links TRBV7-6 to TRBJ2-5, with 10 bases lining up with TRBD2. CDR3 length: 20 amino acids. J was trimmed by 1 base and V by 0 bases; bases with no gene match: 14. In germline, CDR1 is SGHVS, CDR2 FNYEAQ.

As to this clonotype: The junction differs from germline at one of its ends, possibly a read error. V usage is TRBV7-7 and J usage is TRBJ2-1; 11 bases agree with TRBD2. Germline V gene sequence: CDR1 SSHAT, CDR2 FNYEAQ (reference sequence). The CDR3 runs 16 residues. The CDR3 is CASSRVAGGSSDEQFF. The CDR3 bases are TGTGCTAGCAGCCGCGTAGCGGGAGGGTCCTCCGATGAGCAGTTCTTC.

The CDR3 sequence: CASRRTSGRRDGQFF. The CDR3 nucleotides are TGTGCCAGCAGACGAACTAGCGGGAGGAGGGACGGGCAGTTCTTC. This chain joins TRBV7-2 and TRBJ2-1, with 12 positions matching TRBD2. Germline CDR1 is SGHTA and CDR2 is FQGNSA. With V trimmed by 6 bases and J by 12 bases, 12 bases remained unmatched. The CDR3 consists of 15 residues.